The sequence of this T cell receptor beta chain was determined in a study of identical twins. In its sample, this clonotype was seen many times. TCRdb recomputed calls from the 5' RACE reads with MiXCR, one row per CDR3 protein. The sample has approximately 1.8 million distinct CDR3 sequences; around 29% are singletons. Germline trimming cut 1 base from V and 9 bases from J; bases unmatched to any gene: 5. The CDR3 consists of 14 residues. This sequence joins TRBV12-3 or TRBV12-4 and TRBJ2-4; 8 bases fit TRBD2. The sample taken for sequencing was cord blood. This sequence originates from a newborn girl in good health. CDR3 coding DNA: TGTGCCAGCAGTTTAGAGGGACTAGAAGGCATTCAGTACTTC. Translating it yields CASSLEGLEGIQYF.